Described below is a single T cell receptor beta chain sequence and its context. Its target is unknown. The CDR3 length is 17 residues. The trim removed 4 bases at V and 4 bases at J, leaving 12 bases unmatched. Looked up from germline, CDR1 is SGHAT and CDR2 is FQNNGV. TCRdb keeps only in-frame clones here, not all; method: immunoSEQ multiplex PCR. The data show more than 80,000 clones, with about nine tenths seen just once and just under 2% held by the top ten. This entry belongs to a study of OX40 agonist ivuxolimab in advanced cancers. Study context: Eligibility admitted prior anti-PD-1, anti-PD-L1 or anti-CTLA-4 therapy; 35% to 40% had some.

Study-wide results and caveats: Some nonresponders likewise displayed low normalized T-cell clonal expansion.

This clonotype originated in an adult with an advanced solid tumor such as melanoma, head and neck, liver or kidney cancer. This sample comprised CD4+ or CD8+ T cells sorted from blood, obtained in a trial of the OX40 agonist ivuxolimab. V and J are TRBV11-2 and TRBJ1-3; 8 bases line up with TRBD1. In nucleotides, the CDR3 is TGTGCCAGCAGCTGGGGGGCTTCCGGGACAGGCGGAAACACCATATATTTT. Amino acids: CASSWGASGTGGNTIYF.